Below, 2 T cell receptor beta chains from the same sample are listed, as sequenced in a study of cytomegalovirus exposure and HLA in healthy donors. Primers: 60 Vbeta forward and 13 Jbeta reverse. Some clones are missing from TCRdb's copy, which holds only in-frame ones; the method was immunoSEQ multiplex PCR. The data hold tens of thousands of clones, with approximately 64% observed a single time. Sequencing was done on a sample of PBMCs. These receptors were taken from a woman between 50 and 59 years old in good health and CMV-seropositive.

The chain carries TRBV30 and TRBJ2-5; D is uncertain. CDR1 and CDR2 (germline): GTSNPN, SVGIG (reference sequence). CDR3 length: 12 amino acids. The V gene lost 5 bases and the J gene lost 4 bases, with 11 bases spanning the gap. Written as DNA, the CDR3 is TGTGCCTGGGCGGCTAGGCCAGAGACCCAGTACTTC. It specifies CAWAARPETQYF.

Written as DNA, the CDR3 is TGTGCCAGCAGCTTGGATGCGGGTTCCTACGAAGAGCAGTACTTC. This codes for CASSLDAGSYEEQYF. The chain joins TRBV5-5 to TRBJ2-7; possible D gene TRBD2, 5 bases. With 0 bases removed from V and 7 bases from J, the gap between germline ends came to 17 bases. CDR1 SGHKS and CDR2 YYEKEE come from the germline V gene (reference sequence). This CDR3 is 15 amino acids long.